Listed here are 7 T cell receptor beta chains from one sample, sequenced in a study of technical replicates of blood from a handful of donors. TCRdb keeps only in-frame clones here, not all; method: immunoSEQ multiplex PCR. The table has approximately 88,000 clones, around 96% seen once; the top ten hold approximately 0.3%. The sequenced sample was T cells isolated from PBMCs. The receptors were gathered from a human donor in good health.

This chain links TRBV25-1 with TRBJ1-2; TRBD1 aligns across 7 bases. With 4 bases clipped from V and 2 bases from J, the junction kept 10 bases outside the gene matches. The CDR3 consists of 16 residues. Looked up from germline, CDR1 is MGHDK and CDR2 is SYGVNS. The CDR3 DNA follows: TGTGCCAGCAGTGTAACGGGACAGTGGGGAAACTATGGCTACACCTTC. Translated: CASSVTGQWGNYGYTF.

Only a few counts were recorded for this clone. The chain combines TRBV2 with TRBJ2-3, with D perhaps TRBD2 (5 bases). Germline CDR1 reads SNHLY; CDR2 reads FYNNEI. The CDR3 length is 15 residues. V lost 5 bases to trimming and J lost 2 bases, with 14 bases between them. CDR3 sequence (DNA): TGTGCCAGCAGTTTGGCGGGTACCCTCACAGATACGCAGTATTTT. Protein product: CASSLAGTLTDTQYF.

The genes are TRBV15 and TRBJ2-2, with 8 bases matching TRBD2. Germline trimming cut 4 bases from V and 5 bases from J; bases unmatched to any gene: 15. The germline CDR1 and CDR2 sequences are LNHNV and YYDKDF (reference sequence). The CDR3 length is 18 residues. The CDR3 here is CATSMRAGLAALTGELFF. CDR3 nucleotide sequence: TGTGCCACCAGCATGAGGGCCGGACTAGCTGCCTTAACCGGGGAGCTGTTTTTT.

The chain recombines TRBV30 with TRBJ2-2, with D maybe TRBD2 (6 bases). V lost 7 bases, J lost 7 bases, and 16 bases lay in between. There are 13 residues in the CDR3. Germline lookup yields CDR1 GTSNPN and CDR2 SVGIG (reference sequence). CDR3 DNA: TGTGCCTACCCGGGACTCGTGGACGGGGAGCTGTTTTTT. Encoded protein: CAYPGLVDGELFF.

The chain combines TRBV5-1 with TRBJ2-2; no firm D call. V was pared by 4 bases and J by 2 bases, with 12 bases between. The length of the CDR3 is 15 residues. Germline V gene lookup returns CDR1 SGHRS and CDR2 YFSETQ. CDR3 sequence: CASSPPTGNTGELFF. Here the CDR3 DNA reads TGCGCCAGCAGCCCGCCGACGGGTAACACCGGGGAGCTGTTTTTT.

The chain recombines TRBV27 with TRBJ1-1; no clear D. The germline V gene encodes CDR1 MNHEY and CDR2 SMNVEV (reference sequence). The CDR3 is 13 residues long. V was cut by 3 bases and J by 1 base, with 6 bases left in between. CDR3 in DNA: TGTGCCAGCAGTTTGGGAGGGAACACTGAAGCTTTCTTT. It codes for CASSLGGNTEAFF.

V and J are TRBV19 and TRBJ1-1, with D perhaps matching TRBD1 (6 bases). Germline loops: CDR1 LNHDA, CDR2 SQIVND (reference sequence). The CDR3 totals 14 residues. V lost 3 bases and J lost 1, with 9 bases in between. CDR3 nucleotides: TGTGCCAGTAGTATGGGACAAGCGAACACTGAAGCTTTCTTT. It is translated as CASSMGQANTEAFF.